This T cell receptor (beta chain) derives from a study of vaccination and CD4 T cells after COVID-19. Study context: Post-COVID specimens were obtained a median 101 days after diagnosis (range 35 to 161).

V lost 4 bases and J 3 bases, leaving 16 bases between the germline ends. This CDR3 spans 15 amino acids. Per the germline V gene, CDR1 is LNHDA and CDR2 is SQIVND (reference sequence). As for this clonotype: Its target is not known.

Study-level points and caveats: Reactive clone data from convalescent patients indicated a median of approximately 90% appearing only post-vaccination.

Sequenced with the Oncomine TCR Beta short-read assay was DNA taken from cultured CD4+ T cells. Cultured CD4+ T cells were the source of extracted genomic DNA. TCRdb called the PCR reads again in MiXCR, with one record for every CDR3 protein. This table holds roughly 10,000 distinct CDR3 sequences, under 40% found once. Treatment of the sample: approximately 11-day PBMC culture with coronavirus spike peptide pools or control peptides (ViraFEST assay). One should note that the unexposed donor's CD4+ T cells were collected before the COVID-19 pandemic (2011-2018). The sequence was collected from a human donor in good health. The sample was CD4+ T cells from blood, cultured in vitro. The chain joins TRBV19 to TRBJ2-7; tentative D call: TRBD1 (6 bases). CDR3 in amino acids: CASSTTLDSGYEQYF. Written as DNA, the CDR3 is TGTGCCAGTAGTACCACCCTGGACAGTGGCTACGAGCAGTACTTC.